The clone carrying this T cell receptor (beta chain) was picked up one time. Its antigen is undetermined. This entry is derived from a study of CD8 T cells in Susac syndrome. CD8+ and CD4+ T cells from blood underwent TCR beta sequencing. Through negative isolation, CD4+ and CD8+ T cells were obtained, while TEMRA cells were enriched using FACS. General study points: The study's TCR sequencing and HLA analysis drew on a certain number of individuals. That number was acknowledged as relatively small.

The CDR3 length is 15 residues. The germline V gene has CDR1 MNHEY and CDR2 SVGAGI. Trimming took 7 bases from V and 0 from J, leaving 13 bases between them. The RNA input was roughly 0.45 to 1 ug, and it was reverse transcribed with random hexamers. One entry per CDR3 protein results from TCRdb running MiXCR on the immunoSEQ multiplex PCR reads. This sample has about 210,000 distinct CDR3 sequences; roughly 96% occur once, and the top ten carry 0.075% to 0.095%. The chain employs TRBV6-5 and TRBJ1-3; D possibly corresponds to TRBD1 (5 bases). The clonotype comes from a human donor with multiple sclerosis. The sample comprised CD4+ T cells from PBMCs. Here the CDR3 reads CASTPPGGSGNTIYF. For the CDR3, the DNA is TGTGCCAGCACTCCTCCGGGGGGCTCTGGAAACACCATATATTTT.